A single sample is the source of the 23 T cell receptor beta chains below, sequenced in a study of monozygotic twins with inflammatory bowel disease. Following a re-call of the 5' RACE reads, TCRdb has one entry per CDR3 protein and lacks DNA. This sample's table reports more than 95,000 distinct CDR3 sequences. Sequenced material: blood. The receptors stem from a human donor with ulcerative colitis or Crohn's disease, or a healthy co-twin of an affected twin (not recorded which).

The J gene is TRBJ2-1, the V gene TRBV18; TCRdb calls TRBD2, which cannot be checked without DNA. Germline values: CDR1 KGHSH, CDR2 LQKENI. The CDR3 has 15 amino acids. The CDR3 protein is CASSPGLAAYNEQFF. The variable domain in full, completed from reference TRBV18 and TRBJ2-1, reads NAGVMQNPRHLVRRRGQEARLRCSPMKGHSHVYWYRQLPEEGLKFMVYLQKENIIDESGMPKERFSAEFPKEGPSILRIQQVVRGDSAAYFCASSPGLAAYNEQFFGPGTRLTVL.

The chain combines TRBV6-2 or TRBV6-3 with TRBJ1-5. CDR1 and CDR2 (germline): MNHEY, SVGEGT. The CDR3 contains 18 residues. Here the CDR3 reads CASSRNTAGWYSNQPQHF.

The chain recombines TRBV5-8 with TRBJ1-2; the D call from TCRdb, TRBD1, cannot be confirmed without DNA. The V gene's germline CDR1 is SGHTS and CDR2 YDEGEE. This CDR3 is 15 amino acids long. CDR3 loop: CASSSRDAANYGYTF. Full variable domain (rest looked up from reference TRBV5-8 and TRBJ1-2): EAGVTQSPTHLIKTRGQQATLRCSPISGHTSVYWYQQALGLGLQFLLWYDEGEERNRGNFPPRFSGRQFPNYSSELNVNALELEDSALYLCASSSRDAANYGYTFGSGTRLTVV.

V is TRBV7-8 and J is TRBJ1-5; TCRdb lists TRBD1, though no DNA is available to test this call. This CDR3 has 13 residues. In germline, CDR1 is SGHVS, CDR2 FQNEAQ. CDR3 sequence reads: CASSNRREGPQHF.

The chain carries TRBV15 and TRBJ2-7; TCRdb selects TRBD2, and the lack of DNA leaves this call unchecked. The CDR3 extends over 16 amino acids. CDR1 and CDR2 from the germline V gene are LNHNV and YYDKDF (reference sequence). This CDR3 reads CATSRVTGTRDYEQYF.

The V call is TRBV7-2, the J call TRBJ2-1. This CDR3 region has 15 residues. Germline V lookup: CDR1 SGHTA, CDR2 FQGNSA. The CDR3 here is CASSLVWRSYNEQFF.

This rearrangement joins TRBV13 to TRBJ2-7. There are 13 residues in the CDR3. The V gene's germline CDR1 is PRHDT and CDR2 FYEKMQ (reference sequence). CDR3 region: CASSPRVGYEQYF.

The chain couples TRBV15 to TRBJ2-3. The CDR3 consists of 15 residues. Germline V lookup: CDR1 LNHNV, CDR2 YYDKDF (reference sequence). The CDR3 reads CATSRGMGSTDTQYF. Full variable domain (missing parts from reference TRBV15 and TRBJ2-3): DAMVIQNPRYQVTQFGKPVTLSCSQTLNHNVMYWYQQKSSQAPKLLFHYYDKDFNNEADTPDNFQSRRPNTSFCFLDIRSPGLGDTAMYLCATSRGMGSTDTQYFGPGTRLTVL.

The rearrangement links TRBV7-2 to TRBJ1-2. This CDR3 region has 11 residues. Germline CDR1 SGHTA, CDR2 FQGNSA. The CDR3: CASSLAPGYTF.

This chain joins TRBV6-5 and TRBJ2-5; TCRdb proposes TRBD2, but this gene call is untestable without DNA. The CDR3 covers 17 residues. Germline CDR1 is MNHEY and CDR2 is SVGAGI. CDR3 protein: CASSYSLAGGSDPTQYF.

This chain links TRBV12-3 or TRBV12-4 with TRBJ2-2; with no DNA, the TCRdb D assignment of TRBD2 cannot be verified. The CDR3 is 15 amino acids. The CDR3: CASSPDEAGIGELFF.

The chain combines TRBV3-1 with TRBJ2-7; TCRdb names TRBD1, which stays unverified in the absence of DNA. The CDR3 contains 13 residues. Germline CDR1 reads LGHDT; CDR2 reads YNNKEL (reference sequence). The CDR3 protein is CASSYRGNYEQYF.

The rearrangement uses TRBV18 and TRBJ2-7; checking the TCRdb D call of TRBD1 is not possible without DNA. There are 14 residues in the CDR3. Germline CDR1 KGHSH, CDR2 LQKENI. CDR3 sequence reads: CASSQIGGPYEQYF.

The J gene is TRBJ2-1, the V gene TRBV14; TCRdb's D gene call, TRBD1, goes unchecked for lack of DNA. Looked up from germline, CDR1 is SGHDN and CDR2 is FVKESK. The CDR3 runs 16 residues. CDR3 sequence reads: CASSSPGRSSYNEQFF.

This chain connects TRBV5-5 to TRBJ2-7. CDR3 length: 15 amino acids. Germline V gene lookup returns CDR1 SGHKS and CDR2 YYEKEE (reference sequence). CDR3 sequence: CASSLLRKWGYEQYF.

The chain combines TRBV7-2 with TRBJ2-3. This CDR3 comprises 13 residues. In germline, CDR1 is SGHTA, CDR2 FQGNSA. The CDR3 sequence: CASSFMYGDTQYF.

The rearrangement links TRBV7-2 to TRBJ1-5. Germline assignment: CDR1 SGHTA and CDR2 FQGNSA. The CDR3 consists of 16 residues. The CDR3 sequence is CASSANGVNSNQPQHF.

The chain employs TRBV28 and TRBJ2-1; TCRdb gives TRBD1 as the D gene, but with no DNA this cannot be confirmed. This CDR3 contains 15 residues. Germline CDR1 and CDR2: MDHEN and SYDVKM. CDR3 in amino acids: CASSLLDRAYNEQFF.

V and J are TRBV5-1 and TRBJ1-6. Germline CDR1 reads SGHRS; CDR2 reads YFSETQ. There are 17 residues in the CDR3. The CDR3 is CASSLESGSLGISPLHF.

The chain recombines TRBV20-1 with TRBJ2-1; TCRdb designates TRBD1, a call that cannot be tested without DNA. Germline V gene sequence: CDR1 DFQATT, CDR2 SNEGSKA (reference sequence). The CDR3 totals 14 residues. The CDR3 is CSARTGKGYNEQFF.

The V call is TRBV5-1, the J call TRBJ1-2. The germline V gene encodes CDR1 SGHRS and CDR2 YFSETQ. The CDR3 spans 13 residues. The CDR3 loop is CASSFGDNYGYTF.

The V gene is TRBV4-1, the J gene TRBJ1-1; the TRBD1 assignment by TCRdb is unverifiable without DNA. The CDR3 covers 14 residues. Germline V gene sequence: CDR1 MGHRA, CDR2 YSYEKL. CDR3 sequence: CASSQEGDSPLTFF.

The rearrangement uses TRBV5-4 and TRBJ2-5. Per the germline V gene, CDR1 is SGHNT and CDR2 is YYREEE (reference sequence). The CDR3 extends over 13 amino acids. CDR3 region: CASSFRPEETQYF.